The sequence of this TCR beta chain was determined in a study of T-cell reconstitution after alpha-beta-depleted transplantation in children. General study findings and limits: A year had passed since transplant, and T-cell counts and diversity by then came mostly from newly produced T cells. It was reported that alpha-beta T cells came from several hundred expanded graft clones (about two months after transplant).

CDR1 is SGHVS and CDR2 is FNYEAQ in the germline V gene. Trimming shortened V by 0 bases and J by 8 bases, and 12 bases separated the two germline ends. The CDR3 is 14 amino acids. This clonotype has just a few counts. Its antigen is not identified. Preparation of the TCRbeta library used unique molecular identifiers. TCRdb called the PCR reads again in MiXCR, with one record for every CDR3 protein. Here the sample spans 130,000 to 150,000 distinct CDR3 sequences, 8.8% being singletons. The TCR sequence derives from a female patient between 2 and 15 years old who had a stem cell transplant for congenital amegakaryocytic thrombocytopenia, so the T cells may come from the graft donor. The chain has TRBV7-6 and TRBJ2-3; D is unclear. Sequencing was performed on PBMCs, mostly from graft donor cells, taken 180 days after TCRalphabeta/CD19-depleted stem cell transplant. Here the CDR3 DNA reads TGTGCCAGCAGCTTAGCGCAACAGCCAGTTACGCAGTATTTT. This sequence encodes CASSLAQQPVTQYF.